The text below deals with one T cell receptor (beta chain). Looked up from germline, CDR1 is SGHDT and CDR2 is YYEEEE. Deletions cut 0 bases from V and 4 bases from J, with 14 bases between. This CDR3 spans 15 amino acids. This specimen belongs to a study of beta chain features in type 1 diabetes. Expressed TCRB transcripts were sequenced, since all the RNA that had been isolated was reverse transcribed. The table came from immunoSEQ multiplex PCR; TCRdb's copy has only in-frame clones and leaves some out. Among more than 300,000 clones listed, more than 12% were seen once. The sequence derives from a woman aged 18-29 years in good health. This sequence joins TRBV5-6 and TRBJ2-7; the D gene is possibly TRBD1 (6 bases). Sequencing used naive CD4+ T cells from blood. The CDR3 sequence: CASSLVGAASYEQYF. As DNA, the CDR3 is TGTGCCAGCAGCTTGGTGGGGGCGGCTTCTTACGAGCAGTACTTC.